This TCR beta chain was recovered during a study of cytomegalovirus exposure and HLA in healthy donors. Overall study results and limits: Later, an analysis showed that TCR beta chains associated with HLA were more clonally expanded than others that were equally common.

The study ran its PCR with 60 Vbeta and 13 Jbeta primers. Assay: immunoSEQ multiplex PCR; the TCRdb copy retains only in-frame clones and omits some. The sample yields 90,000 to 130,000 clones, around three quarters seen once. Concerning this clone itself: Its specificity is not known.

CDR1 is LNHDA, CDR2 SQIVND, per germline (reference sequence). Trimming left V 2 bases short and J 0 bases short, with 14 bases between. This CDR3 is built from 17 residues. The chain couples TRBV19 to TRBJ1-5, with D maybe TRBD1 (5 bases). The material sequenced was PBMCs. The source of this sequence is a woman aged 18-35 years in good health and CMV-seropositive. DNA for the CDR3: TGTGCCAGTAGTATATACGGCAGGGCGTATAGCAATCAGCCCCAGCATTTT. Translated, it gives CASSIYGRAYSNQPQHF. Filled out from reference TRBV19 and TRBJ1-5, the complete variable domain reads DGGITQSPKYLFRKEGQNVTLSCEQNLNHDAMYWYRQDPGQGLRLIYYSQIVNDFQKGDIAEGYSVSREKKESFPLTVTSAQKNPTAFYLCASSIYGRAYSNQPQHFGDGTRLSIL.